These T cell receptor beta chains were read from a single sample in a study of OX40 agonist ivuxolimab in advanced cancers. TCRdb's table, derived via immunoSEQ multiplex PCR, lists solely in-frame clones and lacks some. The table records fewer than 85,000 clones, 75% to 90% of them present only once. This sample comprised CD4+ or CD8+ T cells sorted from blood, obtained in a trial of the OX40 agonist ivuxolimab. All receptors come from an adult with an advanced solid tumor such as melanoma, head and neck, liver or kidney cancer. The CDR3 runs from the conserved cysteine through the conserved F or W. D genes are given only for firm matches. Size values are once, few and many counts, or a class for expanded clones, and some rows have none.

NA	TRBV6-5	TRBJ2-7	few	CASSYKAQGFEQYF	TGTGCCAGCAGTTACAAGGCTCAGGGATTCGAGCAGTACTTC
TRBD2	TRBV29-1	TRBJ2-5	NA	CSVSGSQETQYF	TGCAGCGTTAGCGGGAGCCAAGAGACCCAGTACTTC
TRBD2	TRBV15	TRBJ2-1	NA	CATSSGLAGEGSYNEQFF	TGTGCCACCAGCAGCGGACTAGCGGGAGAGGGCTCCTACAATGAGCAGTTCTTC
TRBD1	TRBV19	TRBJ1-5	NA	CASRTGGVSNQPQHF	TGTGCCAGTCGCACAGGGGGAGTAAGCAATCAGCCCCAGCATTTT
NA	TRBV6-1	TRBJ2-1	once	CASRESIPYNEQFF	TGTGCCAGCAGGGAGTCAATCCCATACAATGAGCAGTTCTTC
NA	TRBV7-6	TRBJ1-1	NA	CASSPGVQTNTEAFF	TGTGCCAGCAGCCCAGGGGTACAGACGAACACTGAAGCTTTCTTT
NA	TRBV28	TRBJ1-2	NA	CASSRTGYGYTF	TGTGCCAGCAGTCGAACAGGGTATGGCTACACCTTC
NA	TRBV9	TRBJ2-3	NA	CASSSEQVSTDTQYF	TGTGCCAGCAGCTCCGAACAGGTATCCACAGATACGCAGTATTTT
NA	TRBV16	TRBJ2-3	NA	CASSQRRKSTDTQYF	TGTGCCAGCAGCCAACGGAGGAAAAGCACAGATACGCAGTATTTT
NA	TRBV7-6	TRBJ2-5	NA	CASSLGIFETQYF	TGTGCCAGCAGCTTAGGTATATTCGAGACCCAGTACTTC